These 10 T cell receptor beta chains share one sample of origin, sequenced in a study of blood T cell repertoires in COVID-19. Using immunoSEQ multiplex PCR, the repertoire was profiled, and TCRdb retains in-frame clones only, with some absent. The sample has over 150,000 clones, roughly nine tenths seen once. The specimen sequenced was peripheral blood. Source of these receptors: a man in his fifties or sixties with acute or convalescent COVID-19.

V and J are TRBV28 and TRBJ2-7; TRBD2 agrees at 9 bases. In germline, CDR1 is MDHEN, CDR2 SYDVKM. The J segment lost 7 bases and the V segment lost 3 bases, leaving 7 bases of the junction unmatched. The CDR3 loop spans 14 amino acids. The CDR3 coding sequence is TGTGCCAGCAGTTTCGCGGGAGGGACGGGAGAGCAGTACTTC. This encodes CASSFAGGTGEQYF.

The chain is built from TRBV3-1 (or the pseudogene TRBV3-2) and TRBJ1-1; the D is unclear. Germline V gives CDR1 LGHDT, CDR2 YNNKEL (reference sequence). Deletions cut 0 bases from V and 8 bases from J, with 13 bases between. This CDR3 is 14 amino acids long. In DNA, the CDR3 is TGTGCCAGCAGCCAAGATCCCCTGACATGGGAAGCTTTCTTT. It encodes CASSQDPLTWEAFF.

J is TRBJ1-4 and V is TRBV7-9; D is unclear. The V gene's germline CDR1 is SEHNR and CDR2 FQNEAQ (reference sequence). Trimming left V 5 bases short and J 7 bases short, with 8 bases between. The CDR3 has 12 residues. CDR3 in amino acids: CASSLPGEKLFF. Written as DNA, the CDR3 is TGTGCCAGCAGCCTGCCGGGTGAAAAACTGTTTTTT.

Concerning this clone itself: Other DNA sequences within the sample encode an identical CDR3. The chain links TRBV28 to TRBJ2-3, with TRBD2 matching over 8 bases. Germline loops: CDR1 MDHEN, CDR2 SYDVKM. The trim removed 2 bases at V and 4 bases at J, leaving 8 bases unmatched. This CDR3 is built from 16 residues. CDR3 DNA sequence: TGTGCCAGCAGTTTAGGGGTGGCGGGGGGCCCAGATACGCAGTATTTT. Its translation is CASSLGVAGGPDTQYF.

The chain uses TRBV7-9 and TRBJ2-2; 8 bases agree with TRBD2. The CDR3 runs 18 residues. Germline V gene sequence: CDR1 SEHNR, CDR2 FQNEAQ (reference sequence). The V segment lost 1 base and the J segment 1 base; nucleotides outside the gene matches: 8. The CDR3: CASSLEGSSGLNTGELFF. The CDR3 DNA follows: TGTGCCAGCAGCTTAGAGGGCTCTAGCGGGTTGAACACCGGGGAGCTGTTTTTT.

V gene TRBV12-3 or TRBV12-4 combines with J gene TRBJ2-7; possibly TRBD2 for D (8 bases). V lost 10 bases to trimming and J lost 4 bases, with 14 bases between them. The CDR3 length is 12 residues. CDR3 protein: CAIGRGRYEQYF. DNA of the CDR3: TGTGCCATCGGGAGGGGGCGATACGAGCAGTACTTC.

The rearrangement uses TRBV5-6 and TRBJ1-2, with 8 nucleotides matching TRBD1. V was pared by 4 bases and J by 6 bases, with 2 bases of the junction left unmatched. The CDR3 has 12 residues. Germline-derived CDR1 and CDR2 are SGHDT and YYEEEE. CDR3 in amino acids: CASSQGAHGYTF. For the CDR3, the DNA is TGTGCCAGCAGCCAGGGGGCCCATGGCTACACCTTC.

The V call is TRBV7-2, the J call TRBJ2-6; possibly TRBD2 for D (5 bases). Germline CDR1 and CDR2: SGHTA and FQGNSA. Between the trimmed V and J ends, which lost 5 bases and 4 bases, there was a span of 12 bases. This CDR3 region has 15 residues. This chain's CDR3 is CASSLTAAGANVLTF. The CDR3 coding sequence is TGTGCCAGCAGCCTCACAGCGGCCGGGGCCAACGTCCTGACTTTC.

J is TRBJ2-3 and V is TRBV5-1, with a possible D match to TRBD2 (5 bases). Germline CDR1 SGHRS, CDR2 YFSETQ. The CDR3 loop spans 14 amino acids. Trimming left V 0 bases short and J 6 bases short, with 11 bases between. Here the CDR3 DNA reads TGCGCCAGCAGCTTGGGGCTAGCCGTGGATACGCAGTATTTT. Its protein is CASSLGLAVDTQYF.

This clone showed up just once. The CDR3 is CASSPTWREEAFF. CDR3 in DNA: TGCGCCAGCAGCCCCACCTGGCGGGAGGAAGCTTTCTTT. The chain uses TRBV4-1 and TRBJ1-1, with no clear D. The CDR3 loop spans 13 amino acids. Deletions cut 4 bases from V and 8 bases from J, with 14 bases between. CDR1 is MGHRA and CDR2 is YSYEKL in the germline V gene.